This section outlines one TCR beta chain sequence together with its context. Its target antigen remains unknown. No base-level quality is on record; no much larger clone is a single base apart. Flow cytometry had shown CD8+CD57+ cell expansion in the patients selected for sequencing. Every patient had severe acquired aplastic anemia, diagnosed using the International Study of Aplastic Anemia and Agranulocytosis and Camitta criteria. No patient had received any therapy when blood was sampled. The study deep-sequenced TCR repertoires of sorted CD4+ and CD8+ blood T cells from severe aplastic anemia patients and healthy subjects. In the USA, patient enrollment took place under clinicaltrials.gov protocols 00001620, 01623167, 00001397, 00071045, 00081523 and 00961064. Ficoll-Paque density gradient centrifugation was used to isolate peripheral blood mononuclear cells. CD4+ and CD8+ T cells were sorted by FACS or magnetic beads before DNA extraction.

This sample is part of a study of CD8+CD57+ T cells in acquired aplastic anemia (dated by TCRdb to the late 2010s). Concerning the study at large: A mean of about 3 ug of DNA, ranging from 0.2 to 27.4 ug, was extracted from sorted CD4+ and CD8+ cells. CD8+CD57+ expansion was defined as frequency above the mean frequency observed in healthy subjects. Study-wide findings and limitations: Roughly 29 CD8+ CDR3 sequences were found to be shared between patients and controls, but these sequences appeared to be highly expressed in patients and within the immunodominant clones of the patients. No significant difference in CD8+ Simpson's diversity was found between patients and healthy controls (P=0.060).

The CDR3, from cysteine to phenylalanine, totals 15 residues. Just the 45-base CDR3 DNA is kept, in frame starting at base 1. CDR1 and CDR2 are drawn from the germline V gene: MNHNS, SASEGT. Unmatched junction bases come to 7, with V trimmed by 2 bases and J by 6 bases. Genomic DNA served as template for TCR beta VDJ combination and CDR3 sequence profiling. An Illumina HiSeq 2000 was the platform used for TCR repertoire sequencing. The authors' pipeline ran thus. TRBV/TRBJ rearrangement plots, CDR3 size and DJ length profiles, and Simpson's diversity index were used to assess repertoires. Whichever DNA sequence was most abundant in the deep sequencing data was defined as the immunodominant clone. CDR3 amino acid sequences were checked for sharing across subjects and were also compared against the VDJdb database and published repertoires. The public reads were run again by TCRdb, first through fastp at Q25 and then through MiXCR, and only productive beta chains were kept. When rows share a CDR3 protein, they turn into one entry using the most common DNA and genes. These V and J calls originate from TCRdb's pipeline instead of the authors' own analysis. Counted in this sample were roughly 170,000 distinct CDR3 sequences; about 50% of them appeared once. Under 15% of the sample comes from the top ten.

Material for sequencing was sorted CD4+, CD8+, or CD8+CD57+ T cells (not recorded which) from PBMCs. The sequence derives from a human donor with aplastic anemia. The rearranged segments are TRBV6-1 and TRBJ2-7, with 10 bases aligning to TRBD2. DNA sequence: TGTGCCAGCAGTGAATTGGCTAGCGGGAGCCCCGAGCAGTACTTC. It specifies CASSELASGSPEQYF.